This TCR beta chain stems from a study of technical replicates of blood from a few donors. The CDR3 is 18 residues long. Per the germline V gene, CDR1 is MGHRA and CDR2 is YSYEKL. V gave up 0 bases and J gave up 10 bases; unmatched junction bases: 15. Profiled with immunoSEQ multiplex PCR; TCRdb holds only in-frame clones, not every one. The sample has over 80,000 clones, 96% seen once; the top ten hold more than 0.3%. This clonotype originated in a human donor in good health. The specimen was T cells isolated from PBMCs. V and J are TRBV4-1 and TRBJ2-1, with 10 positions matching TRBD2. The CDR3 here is CASSQEGGIDLAGVEQFF. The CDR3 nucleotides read TGCGCCAGCAGCCAAGAAGGGGGCATAGACCTAGCGGGAGTCGAGCAGTTCTTC.